Below, 14 T cell receptor beta chains from the same sample are listed, as sequenced in a study of shared clonotypes between healthy human individuals. Naive CD8 cells comprised CD45RO-negative, CCR7-positively selected cells, excluding terminally differentiated effector memory CD45RA+ cells. Sequenced by immunoSEQ multiplex PCR; TCRdb stores in-frame clones only, minus some. The sample has about 2 million clones, over 85% seen once. The sample comprised naive CD8+ T cells sorted from blood. Receptors originate from a man younger than 35 in good health.

The J gene is TRBJ1-5, the V gene TRBV4-1, with 7 bases identical to TRBD1. V lost 0 bases, J lost 3 bases, and 5 bases stayed unmatched. Germline V gives CDR1 MGHRA, CDR2 YSYEKL. The CDR3 has 16 amino acids. In DNA form, the CDR3 reads TGCGCCAGCAGCCAAGACCCAGGGGGTAACAATCAGCCCCAGCATTTT. Translated: CASSQDPGGNNQPQHF.

This chain joins TRBV4-2 and TRBJ2-7, with TRBD2 matching 7 bases. This CDR3 spans 14 amino acids. Germline values: CDR1 LGHNA, CDR2 YNFKEQ. The junction had 6 bases not matched to a gene; V was cut back by 3 bases and J by 4 bases. CDR3 sequence (DNA): TGTGCCAGCAGCCAGATTCCGGGACTATACGAGCAGTACTTC. It codes for CASSQIPGLYEQYF.

The chain joins TRBV5-4 to TRBJ1-2, with no clear D. The CDR3 contains 14 residues. Trimming shortened V by 3 bases and J by 1 base, and 10 bases separated the two germline ends. CDR1 and CDR2 from the germline V gene are SGHNT and YYREEE (reference sequence). This CDR3 is CASSSDGINYGYTF. Here the CDR3 DNA reads TGTGCCAGCAGCTCGGACGGAATTAACTATGGCTACACCTTC.

The CDR3 DNA reads TGTGCCTGGAGTATCGGGACAGGGAAGTATGTTCAGCCCCAGCATTTT. It is translated as CAWSIGTGKYVQPQHF. This sequence joins TRBV30 and TRBJ1-5; 9 nucleotides align to TRBD1. The CDR3 spans 16 residues. Germline lookup yields CDR1 GTSNPN and CDR2 SVGIG (reference sequence). Trimming took 2 bases from V and 6 from J; bases not matched to a gene: 11.

The V and J genes are TRBV7-3 and TRBJ2-2; D is uncertain. This CDR3 contains 14 residues. The germline V and J ends were trimmed by 0 bases and 0 bases, with 2 bases remaining between them. Germline loops: CDR1 SGHTA, CDR2 FQGTGA. The CDR3 nucleotides are TGTGCCAGCAGCTTAACAGCGAACACCGGGGAGCTGTTTTTT. This codes for CASSLTANTGELFF.

The chain has TRBV6-5 and TRBJ1-1, with D perhaps matching TRBD1 (5 bases). CDR1 and CDR2 from the germline V gene are MNHEY and SVGAGI. The germline V and J ends were trimmed by 6 bases and 12 bases, with 20 bases remaining between them. The CDR3 is made up of 13 amino acids. CDR3 residues: CASRPRDRDKTFF. CDR3 sequence (DNA): TGTGCCAGCAGACCCCGGGACCGAGATAAAACTTTCTTT.

The J gene is TRBJ2-7, the V gene TRBV2; D is possibly TRBD1 or TRBD2 (5 bases each). The CDR3 extends over 19 amino acids. Trimming took off 4 bases at V and 0 bases at J, with 25 bases between the two ends. Germline values: CDR1 SNHLY, CDR2 FYNNEI. The CDR3 bases are TGTGCCAGCAGTGGCATATCGGGACCCCTTATCTTGAGCTCCTACGAGCAGTACTTC. Translating it yields CASSGISGPLILSSYEQYF.

About this clone itself: The same CDR3 is also encoded by other DNA sequences in this sample. The chain couples TRBV27 to TRBJ2-3, with 7 bases lining up with TRBD2. Germline CDR1 MNHEY, CDR2 SMNVEV (reference sequence). V was pared by 0 bases and J by 1 base, with 4 bases of the junction left unmatched. The CDR3 has 16 residues. This CDR3 is CASSLSAGTGTDTQYF. CDR3 DNA sequence: TGTGCCAGCAGTTTATCAGCGGGAACTGGCACAGATACGCAGTATTTT.

This chain links TRBV7-9 with TRBJ2-1; 10 bases are shared with TRBD2. Germline V gene sequence: CDR1 SEHNR, CDR2 FQNEAQ (reference sequence). The CDR3 is 15 residues long. V shed 4 bases, J shed 4 bases, and the junction held 4 bases outside the gene matches. CDR3 region: CASSSKREGYNEQFF. In DNA form, the CDR3 reads TGTGCCAGCAGCTCCAAGCGGGAGGGATACAATGAGCAGTTCTTC.

This sequence joins TRBV9 and TRBJ1-4; no definite D call. The CDR3 length is 13 residues. Germline loops: CDR1 SGDLS, CDR2 YYNGEE. Trimming took off 5 bases at V and 5 bases at J, with 10 bases between the two ends. The DNA for the CDR3 is TGTGCCAGCAGTAGTACAGCGAATGAAAAACTGTTTTTT. Its protein is CASSSTANEKLFF. Full variable domain (rest looked up from reference TRBV9 and TRBJ1-4): DSGVTQTPKHLITATGQRVTLRCSPRSGDLSVYWYQQSLDQGLQFLIQYYNGEERAKGNILERFSAQQFPDLHSELNLSSLELGDSALYFCASSSTANEKLFFGSGTQLSVL.

CDR3 bases: TGTGCCAGCAGTCCCATGGGGGCGGCAGGGGTGGCCTACGAGCAGTACTTC. This codes for CASSPMGAAGVAYEQYF. The V call is TRBV27, the J call TRBJ2-7, with a tentative D call TRBD1 (6 bases). Trimming left V 5 bases short and J 2 bases short, with 22 bases between. The CDR3 extends over 17 amino acids. The germline CDR1 and CDR2 sequences are MNHEY and SMNVEV (reference sequence).

The chain links TRBV5-8 to TRBJ2-7; no definite D call. This CDR3 has 13 residues. Germline CDR1 SGHTS, CDR2 YDEGEE. Trimming removed 3 bases at V and 5 bases at J, with 12 bases between. Here the CDR3 reads CASSYWAGDEQYF. The CDR3 coding sequence is TGTGCCAGCAGCTACTGGGCTGGGGACGAGCAGTACTTC. Drawing the rest from reference TRBV5-8 and TRBJ2-7, the complete variable domain is EAGVTQSPTHLIKTRGQQATLRCSPISGHTSVYWYQQALGLGLQFLLWYDEGEERNRGNFPPRFSGRQFPNYSSELNVNALELEDSALYLCASSYWAGDEQYFGPGTRLTVT.

J is TRBJ2-1 and V is TRBV29-1; 13 nucleotides agree with TRBD2. The trim removed 3 bases at V and 1 base at J, leaving 6 bases unmatched. This CDR3 contains 17 residues. Germline CDR1 is SQVTM and CDR2 is ANQGSEA. CDR3 DNA: TGCAGCGTTGAGTGGACTAGCGGGGGAACATCCTACAATGAGCAGTTCTTC. Translated, it gives CSVEWTSGGTSYNEQFF.

Only one count was recorded for this clone. The chain recombines TRBV19 with TRBJ2-1; D gene unclear. Looked up from germline, CDR1 is LNHDA and CDR2 is SQIVND (reference sequence). V was shortened by 3 bases and J by 0 bases, with 6 bases between the two germline ends. CDR3 size: 14 residues. CDR3 loop: CASSIVLSYNEQFF. CDR3 DNA sequence: TGTGCCAGTAGTATCGTGCTCTCCTACAATGAGCAGTTCTTC. Based on the CDR3 plus reference TRBV19 and TRBJ2-1, the full variable domain is DGGITQSPKYLFRKEGQNVTLSCEQNLNHDAMYWYRQDPGQGLRLIYYSQIVNDFQKGDIAEGYSVSREKKESFPLTVTSAQKNPTAFYLCASSIVLSYNEQFFGPGTRLTVL.